This TCR beta chain was sequenced during a study of Tregs in tolerant kidney transplant recipients. Study-level results: In tolerant patients, donor-specific Tregs outgrew total Tregs, suggesting antigen-driven expansion.

V lost 1 base, J lost 6 bases, and 7 bases stayed unmatched. There are 15 residues in the CDR3. Per the germline V gene, CDR1 is SGHTA and CDR2 is FQGNSA. Sequenced by immunoSEQ multiplex PCR; TCRdb stores in-frame clones only, minus some. Counted here are 100,000 to 120,000 clones, 85% to 90% occurring once; the ten biggest clones make up 0.3% to 0.4%. With regard to this clone: Its antigen is unknown.

The sequenced sample was CD4+ T cells from blood, obtained before the transplant. The chain is built from TRBV7-2 and TRBJ1-2; 8 bases are shared with TRBD1. The source is a human donor who received a combined kidney and bone marrow transplant. The DNA for the CDR3 is TGTGCCAGCAGCTTAGTTACAGGGGGGTTCGATGGCTACACCTTC. It specifies CASSLVTGGFDGYTF.